This T cell receptor (beta chain) is from a study of OX40 agonist ivuxolimab in advanced cancers. Study-wide background: The drug used for patients, ivuxolimab, was an agonistic anti-OX40 (CD134) antibody. The patients received ivuxolimab by intravenous route every 2 weeks at 0.01 to 10 mg/kg.

Method: immunoSEQ multiplex PCR; TCRdb's copy keeps in-frame clones and lacks some. The sample includes 70,000 or so clones, approximately 81% of them seen just once. The sample here was CD4+ or CD8+ T cells sorted from blood, taken in a trial of the OX40 agonist ivuxolimab. The origin of this receptor is an adult with an advanced solid tumor such as melanoma, head and neck, liver or kidney cancer.

CDR3 DNA: TGTGCCAGCAGCTTAGGAGCGGGACGGCCTAATCAGCCCCAGCATTTT. It yields the protein CASSLGAGRPNQPQHF. V gene TRBV7-9 combines with J gene TRBJ1-5, with D possibly matching TRBD1 (5 bases). V lost 1 base to trimming and J lost 4 bases, with 14 bases between them. The CDR3 loop spans 16 amino acids. Germline V CDR1 and CDR2: SEHNR, FQNEAQ (reference sequence).